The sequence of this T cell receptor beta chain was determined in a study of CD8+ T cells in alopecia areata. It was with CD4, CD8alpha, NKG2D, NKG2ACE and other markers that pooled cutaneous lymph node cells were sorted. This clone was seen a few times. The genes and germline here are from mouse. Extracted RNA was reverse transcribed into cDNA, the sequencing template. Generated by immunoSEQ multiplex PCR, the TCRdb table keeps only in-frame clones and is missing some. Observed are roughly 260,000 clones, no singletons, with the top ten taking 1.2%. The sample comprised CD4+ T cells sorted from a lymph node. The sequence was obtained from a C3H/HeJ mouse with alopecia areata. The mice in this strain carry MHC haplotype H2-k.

CDR3 loop: CASSDGDWGRDEQYF. The DNA read from the CDR3 is TGTGCCAGCAGTGATGGGGACTGGGGGAGGGAT. V gene TRBV13-1 combines with J gene TRBJ2-7, with 11 positions matching TRBD2. Read coverage stops 4 residues before the CDR3 terminus; the germline J gene supplies the remainder. Per the germline V gene, CDR1 is NSHNY and CDR2 is SYGAGN. CDR3 length: 15 residues.